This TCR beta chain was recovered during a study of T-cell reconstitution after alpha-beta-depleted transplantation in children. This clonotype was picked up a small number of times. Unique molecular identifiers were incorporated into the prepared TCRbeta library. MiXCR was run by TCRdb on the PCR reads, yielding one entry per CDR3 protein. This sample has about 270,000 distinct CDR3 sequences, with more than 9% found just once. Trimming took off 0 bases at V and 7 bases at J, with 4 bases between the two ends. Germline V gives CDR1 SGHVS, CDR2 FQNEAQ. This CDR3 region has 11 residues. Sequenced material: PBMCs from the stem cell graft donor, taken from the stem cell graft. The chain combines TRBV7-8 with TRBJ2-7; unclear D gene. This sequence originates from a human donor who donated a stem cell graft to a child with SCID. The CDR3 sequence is CASSLAAEQYF. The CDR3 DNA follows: TGTGCCAGCAGCTTAGCTGCGGAGCAGTACTTC.